These T cell receptor beta chains were read from a single sample in a study of glioma-infiltrating T cells after dendritic cell vaccination. The method was immunoSEQ multiplex PCR; TCRdb's version includes in-frame clones alone and lacks a portion of them. The table lists 71,000 or so clones, 81% of them singletons, with roughly 7.7% in the top ten. Sequenced material: blood, taken before dendritic cell vaccination. The receptors here all came from a human donor with glioblastoma. Both conserved end residues are part of each CDR3. The D gene is left open where the match is weak. Expanded clones get a size class; other rows say once, few or many, or leave the size out.

D,V,size,J,DNA,CDR3
TRBD2,TRBV6-1,.,TRBJ2-2,TGTGCCAGCCTACGGACTAGCGGGAACACCGGGGAGCTGTTTTTT,CASLRTSGNTGELFF
TRBD1,TRBV11-2,once,TRBJ2-7,TGTGCCAGCAGCTTTGTGACAGGGGTCTACGAGCAGTACTTC,CASSFVTGVYEQYF
TRBD1,TRBV5-8,few,TRBJ1-4,TGTGCCAGCAGCTTCAGGGGGTCAAATGAAAAACTGTTTTTT,CASSFRGSNEKLFF
.,TRBV9,.,TRBJ1-3,TGTGCCAGCAGCGTATTGCCGGGCTCTGGAAACACCATATATTTT,CASSVLPGSGNTIYF
.,TRBV4-1,.,TRBJ1-4,TGCGCCAGCAGCCAATCCGCCCCGGGTACGGGTAATGAAAAACTGTTTTTT,CASSQSAPGTGNEKLFF
TRBD1,TRBV5-1,.,TRBJ2-7,TGCGCCAGCAGCTTGGGGCTGGGGACAGGTAAATTCTACGAGCAGTACTTC,CASSLGLGTGKFYEQYF
TRBD1,TRBV12-5,once,TRBJ1-5,TGTGCTAGTGGTTTGGAGGGGACAGGGAGGCAGCCCCAGCATTTT,CASGLEGTGRQPQHF
TRBD2,TRBV2,once,TRBJ2-1,TGTGCCAGCAGTGATCTGACTAGCGGGGGGTTATACAATGAGCAGTTCTTC,CASSDLTSGGLYNEQFF
TRBD1,TRBV5-1,.,TRBJ1-2,TGCGCCAGCAGCTTGTCCCCGACAGGGGGCTTTGGCTACACCTTC,CASSLSPTGGFGYTF
TRBD1,TRBV5-1,.,TRBJ1-4,TGCGCCAGCAGCTTGGATGGACAGGGTTCCTCCTACGAAAAACTGTTTTTT,CASSLDGQGSSYEKLFF
TRBD1,TRBV2,.,TRBJ1-5,TGTGCCAGCAGTGGGACAGGAGGGAATCAGCCCCAGCATTTT,CASSGTGGNQPQHF
.,TRBV10-3,once,TRBJ1-5,TGTGCCATCAGTGATACAGGGCCCAATCAGCCCCAGCATTTT,CAISDTGPNQPQHF
TRBD1,TRBV23-1,.,TRBJ1-1,TGCGCCAGCAGTCAATCTAGGAGCAGGGGGGAAACTGAAGCTTTCTTT,CASSQSRSRGETEAFF
.,TRBV6-5,once,TRBJ2-5,TGTGCCAGCAGTTACTCGGCGGGGTCGGGAGAGACCCAGTACTTC,CASSYSAGSGETQYF
.,TRBV29-1,.,TRBJ1-1,TGCAGCGTCCCCGCTGTCGAGTACAGGGCGAACACTGAAGCTTTCTTT,CSVPAVEYRANTEAFF
.,TRBV4-3,.,TRBJ1-1,TGCGCCAGCAGCCCGGGAGTGGGACGGATGAACACTGAAGCTTTCTTT,CASSPGVGRMNTEAFF
TRBD1,TRBV19,.,TRBJ2-5,TGTGCCAGTAGTCGAGGGACAGGGAAACAAGAGACCCAGTACTTC,CASSRGTGKQETQYF
TRBD1,TRBV10-3,few,TRBJ2-7,TGTGCCATCAGCGTTCAGGGGGCGGAGTACGAGCAGTACTTC,CAISVQGAEYEQYF
TRBD1,TRBV11-2,.,TRBJ2-7,TGTGCCAGCAGCTCGGGACAGGGTTTCTACGAGCAGTACTTC,CASSSGQGFYEQYF
TRBD1,TRBV19,.,TRBJ2-2,TGTGCCAGTAGAAAATGGACAGGGACTAACACCGGGGAGCTGTTTTTT,CASRKWTGTNTGELFF
TRBD1,TRBV5-1,.,TRBJ1-1,TGCGCCAGCAGCTTGAGCACAGGGGAAGGGGACACTGAAGCTTTCTTT,CASSLSTGEGDTEAFF
TRBD1,TRBV27,.,TRBJ2-3,TGTGCCAGCAGCTCGGGACAGGGGTACGCAGATACGCAGTATTTT,CASSSGQGYADTQYF
TRBD1,TRBV10-3,many,TRBJ1-3,TGTGCCATCAGTATAGGGACAGGCGGCACCATATATTTT,CAISIGTGGTIYF
TRBD1,TRBV11-2,.,TRBJ1-2,TGTGCCAGCAGCTTAGTCGGGACAGGGGTTGGCTACACCTTC,CASSLVGTGVGYTF
TRBD1,TRBV29-1,.,TRBJ1-1,TGCAGCGCACGGACAGGGGCCTTGAACACTGAAGCTTTCTTT,CSARTGALNTEAFF
TRBD1,TRBV7-8,few,TRBJ1-3,TGTGCCAGCAGCCGGACCGACAGGGAAGTCAGAAACACCATATATTTT,CASSRTDREVRNTIYF
.,TRBV19,.,TRBJ1-2,TGTGCCAGTAGAACAACCTCCAGGGAATCTGGGTATGGCTACACCTTC,CASRTTSRESGYGYTF
TRBD1,TRBV7-3,.,TRBJ1-1,TGTGCCAGCAGCTCCTCCCAGGGGGCGCGGACTGAAGCTTTCTTT,CASSSSQGARTEAFF
TRBD2,TRBV6-4,.,TRBJ2-3,TGTGCCAGCAGTGAATATGCGGGGGTAACGCAGTATTTT,CASSEYAGVTQYF
.,TRBV2,many,TRBJ2-7,TGTGCCAGCATCACAGGGACCCGTGGGGAGCAGTACTTC,CASITGTRGEQYF
.,TRBV9,.,TRBJ2-5,TGTGCCAGCAGCGCGATGCCAGATTGGGGGCAGTACCAAGAGACCCAGTACTTC,CASSAMPDWGQYQETQYF
TRBD1,TRBV13,.,TRBJ1-1,TGTGCCAGCAGCGCCTTAGGACAGGGGGACACTGAAGCTTTCTTT,CASSALGQGDTEAFF
.,TRBV5-1,.,TRBJ1-4,TGCGCCAGCAGTTCCCGGTCCGTGGACACGACATCAACTAATGAAAAACTGTTTTTT,CASSSRSVDTTSTNEKLFF
TRBD1,TRBV18,once,TRBJ2-7,TGTGCCAGCTCTTCCGGGACAGGGGTGGACGAGCAGTACTTC,CASSSGTGVDEQYF
.,TRBV5-4,.,TRBJ1-2,TGTGCCAGCAGCGGAGGAGCTAACTATGGCTACACCTTC,CASSGGANYGYTF
TRBD1,TRBV19,.,TRBJ2-7,TGTGCCAGTAGGGAAGCGACAGGGGGCGCGTACGAGCAGTACTTC,CASREATGGAYEQYF
.,TRBV27,once,TRBJ2-7,TGTGCCAGCAGTTCAGGGGAGCCCTACGAGCAGTACTTC,CASSSGEPYEQYF
TRBD1,TRBV5-1,.,TRBJ2-5,TGCGCCAGCAGCAGGGGGCCCCAAGAGACCCAGTACTTC,CASSRGPQETQYF
.,TRBV9,.,TRBJ2-5,TGTGCCAGCAGCCCAAGCGCTGTCACAGAGACCCAGTACTTC,CASSPSAVTETQYF
.,TRBV5-8,.,TRBJ1-1,TGTGCCAGCAGCTTAGAGCGGAACACTGAAGCTTTCTTT,CASSLERNTEAFF
.,TRBV27,few,TRBJ2-7,TGTGCCAGCAGTTTATCGTACGACACCCTGTACGAGCAGTACTTC,CASSLSYDTLYEQYF
.,TRBV23-1,.,TRBJ2-7,TGCGCCAACTTAAACAGGGCAGCAAAATACGAGCAGTACTTC,CANLNRAAKYEQYF
.,TRBV11-1,.,TRBJ1-1,TGTGCCAGCAGTAAAAATAGCAGGGGTGGCACTGAAGCTTTCTTT,CASSKNSRGGTEAFF
.,TRBV29-1,.,TRBJ1-5,TGCAGCGTTGGCGGGGGCGATCAGCCCCAGCATTTT,CSVGGGDQPQHF
.,TRBV5-8,.,TRBJ1-1,TGTGCCCTTGTAAGAAGGGGGTCCGCGACTGAAGCTTTCTTT,CALVRRGSATEAFF
.,TRBV5-8,.,TRBJ1-2,TGTGCCAGCAGCTTGGGAGCGGGGATGGTGGACTATGGCTACACCTTC,CASSLGAGMVDYGYTF
.,TRBV19,few,TRBJ1-3,TGTGCCAGTAGAGGAGGGGACCTCTCTGGAAACACCATATATTTT,CASRGGDLSGNTIYF
.,TRBV11-1,.,TRBJ2-1,TGTGCCAGCAGCTCTTCTCGCAGCTCCTACAATGAGCAGTTCTTC,CASSSSRSSYNEQFF
.,TRBV5-6,.,TRBJ1-2,TGTGCCAGCACCCCAGGGTGGTCCGAAGCTAACTATGGCTACACCTTC,CASTPGWSEANYGYTF
.,TRBV11-2,.,TRBJ1-2,TGTGCCAGCAGCCCCTCTAACCTCTATGGCTACACCTTC,CASSPSNLYGYTF
.,TRBV10-1,.,TRBJ1-6,TGCGCCAGCAGTCTAGACAGGAGAAATTCACCCCTCCACTTT,CASSLDRRNSPLHF
TRBD1,TRBV5-4,many,TRBJ1-2,TGTGCCAGCAGCGAACAGGGGGCGTTAGGTGGCTACACCTTC,CASSEQGALGGYTF
TRBD1,TRBV5-1,.,TRBJ2-7,TGCGCCAGCAGCGACACAGGGGGCGGGTACGAGCAGTACTTC,CASSDTGGGYEQYF
TRBD1,TRBV13,.,TRBJ1-2,TGTGCCAGCAGCTTAGGCCGACAGGGGGTTGGTGGCTACACCTTC,CASSLGRQGVGGYTF
.,TRBV7-2,.,TRBJ2-7,TGTGCCAGCAGCTTAGCGCTGGGCAGGGCTCCCGAGCAGTACTTC,CASSLALGRAPEQYF